This is a list of T cell receptor beta chains from one sample in a study of PD-L1 blockade in urothelial cancer. Produced via immunoSEQ multiplex PCR; TCRdb's table is partial and in-frame only. The sample shows approximately 52,000 clones, around 72% of them seen only once. The material sequenced was PBMCs, taken around atezolizumab (anti-PD-L1) treatment. The receptors originated from a man between 65 and 85 years old with urothelial cancer. The CDR3 runs from the conserved cysteine through the conserved F or W. D genes are given only for firm matches. The listing skips clone size in some rows; elsewhere it reads once, few, many or a size class.

V gene: TRBV4-3; D gene: TRBD1; clone size: NA; J gene: TRBJ2-6; CDR3 protein: CASSQDPWTGTGANVLTF; CDR3 DNA: TGCGCCAGCAGCCAAGACCCGTGGACAGGGACTGGGGCCAACGTCCTGACTTTC
V gene: TRBV5-1; D gene: TRBD1; clone size: NA; J gene: TRBJ1-1; CDR3 protein: CASSLESTGDTEAFF; CDR3 DNA: TGCGCCAGCAGCTTGGAGTCGACAGGGGACACTGAAGCTTTCTTT
V gene: TRBV27; D gene: NA; clone size: NA; J gene: TRBJ2-7; CDR3 protein: CASSTRGGQASYEQYF; CDR3 DNA: TGTGCCAGCAGCACTAGGGGAGGACAGGCATCCTACGAGCAGTACTTC
V gene: TRBV5-1; D gene: NA; clone size: NA; J gene: TRBJ1-2; CDR3 protein: CASSLGPGGANYGYTF; CDR3 DNA: TGCGCCAGCAGCTTGGGACCCGGGGGGGCTAACTATGGCTACACCTTC
V gene: TRBV10-3; D gene: NA; clone size: NA; J gene: TRBJ2-1; CDR3 protein: CAISESGGEQFF; CDR3 DNA: TGTGCCATCAGTGAGTCCGGAGGGGAGCAGTTCTTC
V gene: TRBV5-6; D gene: NA; clone size: NA; J gene: TRBJ2-5; CDR3 protein: CASSFQAKETQYF; CDR3 DNA: TGTGCCAGCAGTTTTCAGGCTAAAGAGACCCAGTACTTC
V gene: TRBV11-1; D gene: NA; clone size: NA; J gene: TRBJ2-1; CDR3 protein: CASSLERERWNEQFF; CDR3 DNA: TGTGCCAGCAGCTTAGAACGGGAGAGGTGGAATGAGCAGTTCTTC
V gene: TRBV11-3; D gene: TRBD2; clone size: NA; J gene: TRBJ2-4; CDR3 protein: CASSLDREREGPDKNIQYF; CDR3 DNA: TGTGCCAGCAGCTTAGATCGGGAGCGGGAGGGCCCGGACAAAAACATTCAGTACTTC
V gene: TRBV19; D gene: NA; clone size: NA; J gene: TRBJ2-7; CDR3 protein: CASSIQASYEQYF; CDR3 DNA: TGTGCCAGTAGTATACAGGCTTCCTACGAGCAGTACTTC
V gene: TRBV2; D gene: TRBD1; clone size: NA; J gene: TRBJ1-4; CDR3 protein: CASSFQGANEKLFF; CDR3 DNA: TGTGCCAGCAGTTTCCAGGGGGCCAATGAAAAACTGTTTTTT
V gene: TRBV7-8; D gene: NA; clone size: NA; J gene: TRBJ1-1; CDR3 protein: CASSLGRKNTEAFF; CDR3 DNA: TGTGCCAGCAGCTTAGGTAGAAAGAACACTGAAGCTTTCTTT
V gene: TRBV5-1; D gene: TRBD1; clone size: few; J gene: TRBJ2-3; CDR3 protein: CASSLTGQGRTDTQYF; CDR3 DNA: TGCGCCAGCAGCCTAACGGGACAGGGGCGCACAGATACGCAGTATTTT
V gene: TRBV30; D gene: TRBD1; clone size: few; J gene: TRBJ2-3; CDR3 protein: CAWSVRTGYTDTQYF; CDR3 DNA: TGTGCCTGGAGTGTCCGGACAGGGTACACAGATACGCAGTATTTT
V gene: TRBV6-5; D gene: TRBD1; clone size: NA; J gene: TRBJ1-1; CDR3 protein: CASSKTGGLNTEAFF; CDR3 DNA: TGTGCCAGCAGTAAGACAGGGGGATTGAACACTGAAGCTTTCTTT
V gene: TRBV15; D gene: TRBD2; clone size: NA; J gene: TRBJ2-4; CDR3 protein: CATSRDYTGGIQYF; CDR3 DNA: TGTGCCACCAGCAGAGATTATACGGGAGGCATTCAGTACTTC
V gene: TRBV7-2; D gene: TRBD2; clone size: NA; J gene: TRBJ2-2; CDR3 protein: CASSLAPSGGTTGELFF; CDR3 DNA: TGTGCCAGCAGCTTAGCGCCTAGCGGGGGGACCACCGGGGAGCTGTTTTTT
V gene: TRBV6-5; D gene: NA; clone size: NA; J gene: TRBJ1-3; CDR3 protein: CASRTSGNTIYF; CDR3 DNA: TGTGCCAGCCGGACTTCTGGAAACACCATATATTTT
V gene: TRBV30; D gene: NA; clone size: NA; J gene: TRBJ1-5; CDR3 protein: CAWSHITGNQPQHF; CDR3 DNA: TGTGCCTGGTCCCACATTACAGGGAATCAGCCCCAGCATTTT
V gene: TRBV28; D gene: NA; clone size: NA; J gene: TRBJ1-1; CDR3 protein: CASRGSTGWGPNTEAFF; CDR3 DNA: TGTGCCAGCAGGGGGTCGACAGGTTGGGGGCCGAACACTGAAGCTTTCTTT
V gene: TRBV11-2; D gene: NA; clone size: NA; J gene: TRBJ2-3; CDR3 protein: CASSLRQRTDTQYF; CDR3 DNA: TGTGCCAGCAGCTTAAGACAGCGCACAGATACGCAGTATTTT
V gene: TRBV5-1; D gene: NA; clone size: NA; J gene: TRBJ1-1; CDR3 protein: CASSAGSTGNTEAFF; CDR3 DNA: TGCGCCAGCAGTGCCGGGTCAACGGGAAACACTGAAGCTTTCTTT
V gene: TRBV2; D gene: NA; clone size: NA; J gene: TRBJ2-1; CDR3 protein: CASMRLGDEQFF; CDR3 DNA: TGTGCCAGCATGAGGCTAGGTGATGAGCAGTTCTTC
V gene: TRBV11-2; D gene: NA; clone size: NA; J gene: TRBJ2-1; CDR3 protein: CASSFGRGGTQEQFF; CDR3 DNA: TGTGCCAGCAGCTTCGGCCGAGGCGGGACTCAGGAGCAGTTCTTC
V gene: TRBV14; D gene: TRBD2; clone size: NA; J gene: TRBJ2-1; CDR3 protein: CASSGGLAGVDEQFF; CDR3 DNA: TGTGCCAGCAGCGGGGGACTAGCGGGAGTTGATGAGCAGTTCTTC
V gene: TRBV18; D gene: TRBD1; clone size: NA; J gene: TRBJ1-1; CDR3 protein: CASSANFIAPTGGGTEAFF; CDR3 DNA: TGTGCCAGCTCAGCAAACTTCATTGCCCCGACAGGGGGCGGCACTGAAGCTTTCTTT
V gene: TRBV6-5; D gene: TRBD1; clone size: NA; J gene: TRBJ2-4; CDR3 protein: CASRLGQGSDIQYF; CDR3 DNA: TGTGCCAGCAGACTGGGACAGGGGTCGGACATTCAGTACTTC